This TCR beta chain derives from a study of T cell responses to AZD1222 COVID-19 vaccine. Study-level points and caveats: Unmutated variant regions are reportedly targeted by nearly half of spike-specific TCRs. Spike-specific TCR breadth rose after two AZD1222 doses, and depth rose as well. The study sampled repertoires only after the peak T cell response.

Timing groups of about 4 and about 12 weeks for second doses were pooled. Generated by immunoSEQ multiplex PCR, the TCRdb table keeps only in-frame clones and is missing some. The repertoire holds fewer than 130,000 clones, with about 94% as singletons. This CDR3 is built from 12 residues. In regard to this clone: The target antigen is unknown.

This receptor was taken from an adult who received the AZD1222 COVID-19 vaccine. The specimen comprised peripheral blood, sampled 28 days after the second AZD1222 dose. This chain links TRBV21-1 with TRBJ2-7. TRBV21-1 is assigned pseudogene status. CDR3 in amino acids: CASSPRTYEQYF. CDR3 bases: TGTGCCAGCAGCCCCCGGACCTACGAGCAGTACTTC.